This T cell receptor (beta chain) was captured in a study of cytomegalovirus exposure and HLA in healthy donors. Study-level points and caveats: Per a later analysis, HLA-associated TCR beta chains showed more clonal expansion than other, equally common TCR beta chains. Per a prior analysis, the majority of TCR beta V segments were productive roughly 87% or roughly 30% of the time.

CDR3 length equals 11 residues. V lost 6 bases and J 7 bases, leaving 12 bases between the germline ends. The germline V gene encodes CDR1 SQVTM and CDR2 ANQGSEA. In regard to this clone: Its target is unknown.

Use of 60 Vbeta and 13 Jbeta primers characterized the PCR. This table comes from immunoSEQ multiplex PCR, and its TCRdb copy is limited to in-frame clones, with some not included. The table records about 40,000 clones, 68% of them present only once. This TCR was sampled from a man in his forties or fifties in good health and CMV-seronegative. Source material: PBMCs. This rearrangement joins TRBV29-1 to TRBJ1-2; D may be TRBD1 (5 bases). The CDR3 reads CSVTGSGGYTF. CDR3 bases: TGCAGCGTCACAGGCTCGGGTGGCTACACCTTC.